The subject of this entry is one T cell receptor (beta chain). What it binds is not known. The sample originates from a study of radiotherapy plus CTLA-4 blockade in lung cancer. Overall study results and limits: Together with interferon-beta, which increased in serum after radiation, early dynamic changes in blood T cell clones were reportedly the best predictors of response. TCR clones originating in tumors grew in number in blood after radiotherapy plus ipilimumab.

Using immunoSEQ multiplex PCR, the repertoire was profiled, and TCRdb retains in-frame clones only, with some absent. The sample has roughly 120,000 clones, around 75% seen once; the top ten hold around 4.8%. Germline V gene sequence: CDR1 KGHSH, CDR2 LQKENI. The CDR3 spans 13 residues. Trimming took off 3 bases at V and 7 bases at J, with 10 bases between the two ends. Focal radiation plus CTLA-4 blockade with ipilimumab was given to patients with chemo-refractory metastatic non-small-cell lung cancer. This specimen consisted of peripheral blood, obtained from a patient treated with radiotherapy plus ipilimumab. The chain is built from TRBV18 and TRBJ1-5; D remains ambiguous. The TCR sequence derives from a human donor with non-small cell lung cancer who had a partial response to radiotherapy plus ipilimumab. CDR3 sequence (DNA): TGTGCCAGCTCACCCGGACTCCAACAGCCCCAGCATTTT. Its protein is CASSPGLQQPQHF.